This T cell receptor beta chain was sequenced in a study of cytomegalovirus exposure and HLA in healthy donors. About this clone: Antigen specificity is unknown.

Study results and caveats: With high specificity and sensitivity, the classifier reportedly diagnosed cytomegalovirus status. Later analysis associated a missense DCLRE1C variant with TCR beta V- and J-gene trimming. In a later analysis, HLA-associated TCR beta chains were more clonally expanded than equally common others. A later analysis found that most CMV-associated TCR beta chains appeared HLA-restricted.

PCR was performed using 60 Vbeta and 13 Jbeta primers. Produced via immunoSEQ multiplex PCR; TCRdb's table is partial and in-frame only. In the table there are 270,000 or so clones, 86% of which are singletons. V was clipped by 0 bases and J by 0 bases, with 8 bases between them. There are 15 residues in the CDR3. Per germline, CDR1 MNHNS and CDR2 SASEGT. V is TRBV6-1 and J is TRBJ1-1, with D unclear. The sample was PBMCs. This clonotype was sampled from a man between 35 and 55 years old in good health and CMV-seropositive. CDR3 in amino acids: CASSEAWGVNTEAFF. The CDR3 coding sequence is TGTGCCAGCAGTGAAGCATGGGGAGTGAACACTGAAGCTTTCTTT.